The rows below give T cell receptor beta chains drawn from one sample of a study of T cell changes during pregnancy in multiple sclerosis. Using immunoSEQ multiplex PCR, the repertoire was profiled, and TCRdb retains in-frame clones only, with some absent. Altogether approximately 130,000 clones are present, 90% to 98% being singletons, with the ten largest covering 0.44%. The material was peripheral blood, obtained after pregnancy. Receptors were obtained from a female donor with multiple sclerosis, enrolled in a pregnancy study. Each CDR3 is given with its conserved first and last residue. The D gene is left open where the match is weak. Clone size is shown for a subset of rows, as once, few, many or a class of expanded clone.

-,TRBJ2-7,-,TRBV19,CASSPVVAGEQYF,TGTGCCAGTAGTCCGGTGGTGGCGGGCGAGCAGTACTTC
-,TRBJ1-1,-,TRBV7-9,CASSLVYRVEDTEAFF,TGTGCCAGCAGCTTAGTGTACAGGGTTGAGGACACTGAAGCTTTCTTT
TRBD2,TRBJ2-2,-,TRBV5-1,CASSLELAGATGELFF,TGCGCCAGCAGCTTGGAATTAGCGGGAGCCACCGGGGAGCTGTTTTTT
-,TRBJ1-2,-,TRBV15,CATSRVELYGYTF,TGTGCCACCAGCAGAGTGGAGCTCTATGGCTACACCTTC
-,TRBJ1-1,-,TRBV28,CASSLTRGGTEAFF,TGTGCCAGCAGTCTTACGCGGGGGGGCACTGAAGCTTTCTTT
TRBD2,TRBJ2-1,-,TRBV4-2,CASSQGGGYERANEQFF,TGTGCCAGCAGCCAAGGGGGGGGTTATGAGAGGGCAAATGAGCAGTTCTTC
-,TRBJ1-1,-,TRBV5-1,CASSTDPTGNMNTEAFF,TGCGCCAGCAGCACAGATCCGACAGGTAACATGAACACTGAAGCTTTCTTT
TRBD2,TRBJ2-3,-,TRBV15,CATSRSGLAAYTDTQYF,TGTGCCACCAGCCGCTCGGGACTAGCGGCATACACAGATACGCAGTATTTT
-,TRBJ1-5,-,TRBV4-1,CASSQLRGNNQPQHF,TGCGCCAGCAGCCAACTAAGAGGGAACAATCAGCCCCAGCATTTT
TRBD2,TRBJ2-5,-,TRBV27,CASSWGGGTSGETQYF,TGTGCCAGCAGTTGGGGTGGAGGGACTAGCGGGGAGACCCAGTACTTC
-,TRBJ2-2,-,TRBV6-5,CASGERPRYTGELFF,TGTGCCTCAGGGGAGCGCCCGAGGTACACCGGGGAGCTGTTTTTT
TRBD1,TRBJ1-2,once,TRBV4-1,CASSQVGTGNYGYTF,TGCGCCAGCAGCCAAGTTGGGACAGGGAATTATGGCTACACCTTC
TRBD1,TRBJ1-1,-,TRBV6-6,CASSERDRGFSEAFF,TGTGCCAGCAGTGAGAGGGACAGGGGTTTTTCTGAAGCTTTCTTT
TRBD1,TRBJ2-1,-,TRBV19,CASSIPDSFIPKGGGRNEQFF,TGTGCCAGTAGTATTCCTGATAGCTTTATTCCGAAAGGGGGCGGTCGGAATGAGCAGTTCTTC
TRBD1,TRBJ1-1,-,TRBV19,CASTRVTGVGTEAFF,TGTGCCAGCACCCGGGTAACAGGGGTGGGCACTGAAGCTTTCTTT
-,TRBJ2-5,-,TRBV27,CASSLRGWETQYF,TGTGCCAGCAGTTTAAGGGGTTGGGAGACCCAGTACTTC
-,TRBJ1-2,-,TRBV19,CASSMGHQNYGYTF,TGTGCCAGTAGTATGGGACATCAGAACTATGGCTACACCTTC
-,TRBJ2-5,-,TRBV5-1,CASSLAVAEVLETQYF,TGCGCCAGCAGCTTGGCCGTAGCGGAGGTCCTGGAGACCCAGTACTTC
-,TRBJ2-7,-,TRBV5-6,CASSATSYEQYF,TGTGCCAGCAGCGCTACCTCCTACGAGCAGTACTTC
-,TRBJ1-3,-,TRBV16,CASSQTGSNSGNTIYF,TGTGCCAGCAGCCAAACCGGGTCTAACTCTGGAAACACCATATATTTT
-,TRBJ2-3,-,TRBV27,CASASLSRMDTQYF,TGTGCCAGCGCCTCTCTGTCGAGGATGGATACGCAGTATTTT
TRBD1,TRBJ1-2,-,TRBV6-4,CANPRGQTAVRLYGYTF,TGTGCCAACCCGAGGGGGCAGACCGCTGTTAGACTCTATGGCTACACCTTC
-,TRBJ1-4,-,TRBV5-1,CASSSTGRGTNEKLFF,TGCGCCAGCAGCTCCACAGGGAGGGGTACTAATGAAAAACTGTTTTTT